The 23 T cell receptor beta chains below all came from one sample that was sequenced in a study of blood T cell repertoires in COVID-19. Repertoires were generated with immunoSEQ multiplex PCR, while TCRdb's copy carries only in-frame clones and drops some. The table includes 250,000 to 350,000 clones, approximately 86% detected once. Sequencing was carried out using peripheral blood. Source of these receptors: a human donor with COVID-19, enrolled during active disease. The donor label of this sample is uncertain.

The CDR3 DNA is TGTGCCAGCAGGAGGACTAGCGGGACGTACGAGCAGTACTTC. It encodes CASRRTSGTYEQYF. The genes are TRBV7-2 and TRBJ2-7; 12 nucleotides align to TRBD2. V trimming: 6 bases; J trimming: 4 bases; junction bases outside the gene matches: 4. Germline V gene lookup returns CDR1 SGHTA and CDR2 FQGNSA. The CDR3 sequence is 14 residues long.

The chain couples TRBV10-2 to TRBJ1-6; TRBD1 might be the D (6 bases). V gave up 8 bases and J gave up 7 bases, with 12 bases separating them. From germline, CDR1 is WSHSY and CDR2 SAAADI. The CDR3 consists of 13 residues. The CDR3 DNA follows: TGCGCCAGCCTAGGGGGAGGGAATTCACCCCTCCACTTT. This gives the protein CASLGGGNSPLHF.

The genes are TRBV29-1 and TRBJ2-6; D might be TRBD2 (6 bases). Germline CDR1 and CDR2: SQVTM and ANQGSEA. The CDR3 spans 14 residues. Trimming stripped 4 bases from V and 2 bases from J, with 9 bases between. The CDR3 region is CSVVGGTGANVLTF. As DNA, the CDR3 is TGCAGCGTTGTCGGGGGTACTGGGGCCAACGTCCTGACTTTC. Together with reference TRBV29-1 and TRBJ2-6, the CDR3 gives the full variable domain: SAVISQKPSRDICQRGTSLTIQCQVDSQVTMMFWYRQQPGQSLTLIATANQGSEATYESGFVIDKFPISRPNLTFSTLTVSNMSPEDSSIYLCSVVGGTGANVLTFGAGSRLTVL.

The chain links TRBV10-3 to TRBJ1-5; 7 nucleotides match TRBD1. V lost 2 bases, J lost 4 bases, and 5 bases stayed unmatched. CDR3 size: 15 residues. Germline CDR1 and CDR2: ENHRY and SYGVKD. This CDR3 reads CAISETDRDNQPQHF. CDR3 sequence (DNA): TGTGCCATCAGTGAGACTGACAGGGATAATCAGCCCCAGCATTTT.

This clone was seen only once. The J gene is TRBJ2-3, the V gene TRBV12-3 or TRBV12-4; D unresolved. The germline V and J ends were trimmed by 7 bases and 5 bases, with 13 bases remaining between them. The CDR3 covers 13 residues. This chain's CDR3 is CASTATRGDTQYF. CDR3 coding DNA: TGTGCCAGCACAGCGACCAGAGGAGATACGCAGTATTTT.

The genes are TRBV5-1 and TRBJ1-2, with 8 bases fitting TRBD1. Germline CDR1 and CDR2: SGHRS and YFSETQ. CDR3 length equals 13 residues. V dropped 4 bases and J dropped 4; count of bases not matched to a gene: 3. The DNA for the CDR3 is TGCGCCAGCAGCCTACAGGGGGGCTATGGCTACACCTTC. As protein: CASSLQGGYGYTF.

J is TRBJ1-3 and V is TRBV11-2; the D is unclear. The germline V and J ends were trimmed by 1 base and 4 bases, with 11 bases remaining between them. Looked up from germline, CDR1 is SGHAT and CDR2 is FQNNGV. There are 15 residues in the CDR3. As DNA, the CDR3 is TGTGCCAGCAGCTTAGTATCTGTTCGGGGAAACACCATATATTTT. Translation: CASSLVSVRGNTIYF.

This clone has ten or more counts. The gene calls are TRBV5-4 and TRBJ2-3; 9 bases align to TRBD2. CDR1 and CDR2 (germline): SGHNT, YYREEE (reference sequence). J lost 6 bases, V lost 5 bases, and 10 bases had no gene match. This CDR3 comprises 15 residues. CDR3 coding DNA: TGTGCCAGCAGGGAGACTAGCGGAGGGCGCGATACGCAGTATTTT. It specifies CASRETSGGRDTQYF. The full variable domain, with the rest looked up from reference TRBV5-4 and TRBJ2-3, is ETGVTQSPTHLIKTRGQQVTLRCSSQSGHNTVSWYQQALGQGPQFIFQYYREEENGRGNFPPRFSGLQFPNYSSELNVNALELDDSALYLCASRETSGGRDTQYFGPGTRLTVL.

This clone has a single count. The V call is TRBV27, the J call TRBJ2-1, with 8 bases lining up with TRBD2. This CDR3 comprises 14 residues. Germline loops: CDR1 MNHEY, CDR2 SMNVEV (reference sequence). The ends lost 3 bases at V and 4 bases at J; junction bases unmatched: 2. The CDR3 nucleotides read TGTGCCAGCAGTTTGAGCGGGAGTTACAATGAGCAGTTCTTC. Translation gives CASSLSGSYNEQFF.

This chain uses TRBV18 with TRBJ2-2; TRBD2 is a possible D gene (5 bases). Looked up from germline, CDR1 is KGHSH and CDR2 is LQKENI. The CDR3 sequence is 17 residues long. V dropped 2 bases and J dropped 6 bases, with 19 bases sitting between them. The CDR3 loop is CASSPVSPRGGPGELFF. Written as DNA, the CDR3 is TGTGCCAGCTCACCAGTGTCACCCAGAGGAGGACCCGGGGAGCTGTTTTTT.

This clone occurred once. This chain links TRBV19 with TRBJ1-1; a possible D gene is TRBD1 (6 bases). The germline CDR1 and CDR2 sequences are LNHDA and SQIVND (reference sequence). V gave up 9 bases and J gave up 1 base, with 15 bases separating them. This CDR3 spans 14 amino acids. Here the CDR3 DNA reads TGTGCCAGCAAGCCCCGAGGGGGGAACACTGAAGCTTTCTTT. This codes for CASKPRGGNTEAFF.

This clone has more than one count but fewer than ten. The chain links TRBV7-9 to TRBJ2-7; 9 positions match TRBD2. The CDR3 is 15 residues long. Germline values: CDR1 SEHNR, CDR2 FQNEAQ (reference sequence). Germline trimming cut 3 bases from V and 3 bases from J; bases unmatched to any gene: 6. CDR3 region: CASSLLAGTFYEQYF. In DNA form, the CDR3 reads TGTGCCAGCAGCTTGCTAGCGGGAACGTTCTACGAGCAGTACTTC.

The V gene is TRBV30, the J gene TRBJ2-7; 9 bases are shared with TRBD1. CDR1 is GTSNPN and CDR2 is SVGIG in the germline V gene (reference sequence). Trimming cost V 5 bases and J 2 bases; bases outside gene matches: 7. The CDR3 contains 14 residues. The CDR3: CAWGPGQGTYEQYF. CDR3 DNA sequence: TGTGCCTGGGGCCCGGGACAGGGCACCTACGAGCAGTACTTC.

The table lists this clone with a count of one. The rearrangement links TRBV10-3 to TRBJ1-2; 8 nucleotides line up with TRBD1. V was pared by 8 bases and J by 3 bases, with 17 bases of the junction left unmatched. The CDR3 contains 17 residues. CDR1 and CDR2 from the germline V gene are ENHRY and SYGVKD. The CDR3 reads CAIEAGGAGQVDYGYTF. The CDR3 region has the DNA TGTGCCATCGAAGCGGGAGGGGCGGGACAGGTGGACTATGGCTACACCTTC.

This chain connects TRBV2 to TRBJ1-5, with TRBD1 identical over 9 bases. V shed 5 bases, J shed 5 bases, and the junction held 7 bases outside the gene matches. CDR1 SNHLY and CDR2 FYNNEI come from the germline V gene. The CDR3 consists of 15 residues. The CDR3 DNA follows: TGTGCCAGCAGTTACCGGGACAGGGCGGATCAGCCCCAGCATTTT. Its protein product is CASSYRDRADQPQHF. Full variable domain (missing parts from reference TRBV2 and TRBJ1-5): EPEVTQTPSHQVTQMGQEVILRCVPISNHLYFYWYRQILGQKVEFLVSFYNNEISEKSEIFDDQFSVERPDGSNFTLKIRSTKLEDSAMYFCASSYRDRADQPQHFGDGTRLSIL.

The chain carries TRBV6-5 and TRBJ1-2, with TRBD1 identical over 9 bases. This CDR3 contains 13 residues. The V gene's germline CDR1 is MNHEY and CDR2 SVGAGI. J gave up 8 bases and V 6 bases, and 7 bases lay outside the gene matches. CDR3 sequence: CASRGQGVEGYTF. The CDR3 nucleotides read TGTGCCAGCAGGGGACAGGGAGTGGAAGGCTACACCTTC.

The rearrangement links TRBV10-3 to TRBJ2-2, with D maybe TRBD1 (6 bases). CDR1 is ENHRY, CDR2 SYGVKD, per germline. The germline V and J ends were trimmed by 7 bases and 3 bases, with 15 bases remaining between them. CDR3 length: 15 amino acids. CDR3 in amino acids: CAIKGAGADTGELFF. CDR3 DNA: TGTGCCATCAAGGGTGCAGGGGCCGACACCGGGGAGCTGTTTTTT.

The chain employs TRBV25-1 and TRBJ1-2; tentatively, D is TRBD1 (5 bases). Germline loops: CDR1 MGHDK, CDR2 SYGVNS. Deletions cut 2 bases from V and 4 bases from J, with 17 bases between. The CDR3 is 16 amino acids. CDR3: CASSEQGGDYLYGYTF. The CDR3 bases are TGTGCCAGCAGTGAACAGGGTGGGGACTATCTCTATGGCTACACCTTC.

CDR3 protein: CASSFGGDEQFF. The CDR3 coding sequence is TGTGCCAGCAGTTTCGGCGGGGATGAGCAGTTCTTC. This rearrangement joins TRBV12-3 or TRBV12-4 to TRBJ2-1, with D possibly being TRBD2 (6 bases). There are 12 residues in the CDR3. The V end lost 3 bases, the J end lost 8 bases, and 8 bases lay between the germline ends.

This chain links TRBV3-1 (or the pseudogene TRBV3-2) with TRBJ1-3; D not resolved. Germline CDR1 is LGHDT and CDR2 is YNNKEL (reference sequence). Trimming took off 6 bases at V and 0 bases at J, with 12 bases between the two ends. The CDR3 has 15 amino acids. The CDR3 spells CASRVTPDSGNTIYF. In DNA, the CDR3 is TGTGCCAGCAGAGTCACACCAGACTCTGGAAACACCATATATTTT.

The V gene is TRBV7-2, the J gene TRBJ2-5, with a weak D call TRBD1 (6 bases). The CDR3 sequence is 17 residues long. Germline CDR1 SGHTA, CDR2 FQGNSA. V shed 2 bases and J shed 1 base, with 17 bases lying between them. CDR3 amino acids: CASSLIPGGRGQETQYF. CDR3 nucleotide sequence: TGTGCCAGCAGCTTAATTCCTGGGGGCCGGGGCCAAGAGACCCAGTACTTC.

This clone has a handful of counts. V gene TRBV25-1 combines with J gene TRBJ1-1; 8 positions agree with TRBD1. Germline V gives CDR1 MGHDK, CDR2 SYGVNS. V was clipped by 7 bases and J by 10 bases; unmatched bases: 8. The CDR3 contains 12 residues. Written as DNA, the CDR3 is TGTGCCAGCATGAGCGACAGGGGAGTAGCTTTCTTT. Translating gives CASMSDRGVAFF.

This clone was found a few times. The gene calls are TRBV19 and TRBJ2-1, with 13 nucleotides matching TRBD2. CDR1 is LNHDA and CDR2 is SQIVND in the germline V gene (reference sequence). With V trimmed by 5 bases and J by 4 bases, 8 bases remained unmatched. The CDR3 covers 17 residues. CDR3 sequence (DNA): TGTGCCAGTAGTCCCCGGACTAGCGGGAGACCTTACAATGAGCAGTTCTTC. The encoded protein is CASSPRTSGRPYNEQFF.